This passage covers 19 T cell receptor beta chains from one sample sequenced in a study of beta chain features in type 1 diabetes. Study-level findings and limits: Shorter TCRB CDR3s, moderately but significantly so, were found in Type 1 diabetes patients in all four CD4+ subsets.

No antigens are known for them. What was sequenced were expressed TCRB transcripts, since all of the isolated RNA had been reverse transcribed. Using immunoSEQ multiplex PCR, the repertoire was profiled, and TCRdb retains in-frame clones only, with some absent. The sample shows 330,000 or so clones, roughly 12% of them seen only once. The sequenced sample was naive CD4+ T cells from blood. Receptors originate from a young woman with type 1 diabetes.

This clone was observed a few times. V is TRBV4-3 and J is TRBJ1-2; D not certain. Trimming took 4 bases from V and 4 from J, leaving 16 bases between them. Per the germline V gene, CDR1 is LGHNA and CDR2 is YSLEER. This CDR3 spans 15 amino acids. CDR3 DNA sequence: TGCGCCAGCAGCCCCAATCTTGGAGTGGGCTATGGCTACACCTTC. It is translated as CASSPNLGVGYGYTF.

V usage is TRBV4-1 and J usage is TRBJ1-5; TRBD1 matches at 10 bases. After removal of 1 base from V and 1 base from J, the junction contained 13 bases not matched to a gene. The CDR3 totals 20 residues. Germline assignment: CDR1 MGHRA and CDR2 YSYEKL. The CDR3 DNA reads as TGCGCCAGCAGCCAAGGTCCGGGACAGGGGCGCCAGGAGAGCAATCAGCCCCAGCATTTT. This gives the protein CASSQGPGQGRQESNQPQHF.

The rearrangement uses TRBV13 and TRBJ1-2, with 10 bases that match TRBD1. The CDR3 runs to 15 residues. The germline V gene encodes CDR1 PRHDT and CDR2 FYEKMQ (reference sequence). The V gene end was trimmed by 7 bases and the J gene end by 3 bases; junction bases not matched to a gene: 8. The CDR3: CASNPRDRGYYGYTF. The CDR3 coding sequence is TGTGCCAGCAACCCCCGGGACAGGGGATACTATGGCTACACCTTC.

The V and J genes are TRBV9 and TRBJ2-3; 9 bases agree with TRBD2. CDR1 and CDR2 (germline): SGDLS, YYNGEE. V trimming: 3 bases; J trimming: 2 bases; junction bases outside the gene matches: 13. CDR3 length equals 18 residues. The CDR3 DNA reads TGTGCCAGCAGCGCCAGCTCGATTAGCGGGAGACCCACAGATACGCAGTATTTT. Amino acid sequence: CASSASSISGRPTDTQYF.

The chain links TRBV30 to TRBJ2-5; 9 bases are shared with TRBD1. Trimming at V came to 6 bases and at J to 11 bases, leaving 16 bases not matched to a gene. This CDR3 has 14 residues. Germline values: CDR1 GTSNPN, CDR2 SVGIG (reference sequence). The CDR3 region is CACNRRDRVREQYF. The CDR3 DNA is TGTGCCTGCAACCGGCGGGACAGGGTGAGAGAGCAGTACTTC.

This clone was observed a few times. This chain links TRBV5-1 with TRBJ2-5; 9 positions agree with TRBD2. CDR1 is SGHRS and CDR2 is YFSETQ in the germline V gene. The CDR3 loop spans 13 amino acids. Germline trimming cut 2 bases from V and 5 bases from J; bases unmatched to any gene: 1. CDR3 residues: CASSFSGGETQYF. The CDR3 DNA is TGCGCCAGCAGCTTCAGCGGGGGGGAGACCCAGTACTTC.

The V call is TRBV4-1, the J call TRBJ1-5, with D uncertain. CDR1 MGHRA and CDR2 YSYEKL come from the germline V gene. V lost 0 bases and J lost 9, with 15 bases in between. This CDR3 region has 15 residues. CDR3 in amino acids: CASSQDTAPRGPQHF. The CDR3 DNA sequence: TGCGCCAGCAGCCAAGATACGGCACCAAGAGGGCCCCAGCATTTT.

The chain couples TRBV19 to TRBJ2-3, with D perhaps TRBD2 (6 bases). The V gene lost 1 base and the J gene lost 5 bases, with 13 bases spanning the gap. Germline V gene lookup returns CDR1 LNHDA and CDR2 SQIVND (reference sequence). CDR3 size: 15 residues. The CDR3 bases are TGTGCCAGTAGTATAGTCGGAGCGGAGGGAGATACGCAGTATTTT. Protein: CASSIVGAEGDTQYF.

The V gene is TRBV15, the J gene TRBJ1-5, with D unresolved. CDR3 length: 16 amino acids. The V gene lost 0 bases and the J gene lost 0 bases, with 9 bases spanning the gap. Germline V lookup: CDR1 LNHNV, CDR2 YYDKDF (reference sequence). In DNA, the CDR3 is TGTGCCACCAGCAGAGATAGACACAATAGCAATCAGCCCCAGCATTTT. This sequence encodes CATSRDRHNSNQPQHF.

This clone was detected a few times. The chain recombines TRBV5-1 with TRBJ2-1; 11 nucleotides align to TRBD2. The CDR3 runs 15 residues. J lost 6 bases, V lost 3 bases, and 5 bases had no gene match. Germline values: CDR1 SGHRS, CDR2 YFSETQ. The CDR3 DNA reads TGCGCCAGCAGCTCTTCCGGGACTAGCGGCAATGAGCAGTTCTTC. This sequence encodes CASSSSGTSGNEQFF.

V is TRBV30 and J is TRBJ1-4; D perhaps matches TRBD1 (5 bases). The CDR3 runs 15 residues. The ends were cut back, 0 bases at V and 4 bases at J, with 12 bases in the middle. Germline values: CDR1 GTSNPN, CDR2 SVGIG (reference sequence). Here the CDR3 reads CAWSVGAGLNEKLFF. The CDR3 DNA reads as TGTGCCTGGAGTGTAGGGGCAGGGCTTAATGAAAAACTGTTTTTT.

In its sample, this clone was seen a few times. The rearrangement uses TRBV7-9 and TRBJ1-6; 7 bases map to TRBD1. The CDR3 is 15 amino acids. CDR1 and CDR2 from the germline V gene are SEHNR and FQNEAQ (reference sequence). After removal of 5 bases from V and 7 bases from J, the junction contained 8 bases not matched to a gene. The CDR3 loop reads CASSLWTGPNSPLHF. The CDR3 DNA reads TGTGCCAGCAGCCTATGGACAGGCCCGAATTCACCCCTCCACTTT.

The rearrangement links TRBV7-2 to TRBJ1-6; 7 nucleotides line up with TRBD1. CDR1 SGHTA and CDR2 FQGNSA come from the germline V gene. This CDR3 comprises 16 residues. Trimming cost V 2 bases and J 3 bases; bases outside gene matches: 4. The CDR3 region is CASSLKGASYNSPLHF. The CDR3 DNA sequence: TGTGCCAGCAGCTTAAAGGGGGCGAGCTATAATTCACCCCTCCACTTT.

This clone was detected a few times. The chain joins TRBV23-1 to TRBJ2-5, with D possibly matching TRBD1 (6 bases). Being an ORF, TRBV23-1 has a function that is uncertain. The CDR3 extends over 17 amino acids. The V end lost 6 bases, the J end lost 4 bases, and 24 bases lay between the germline ends. The CDR3 coding sequence is TGCGCCAGCAGCTTCAACCCAACAGGGATGTGCCGAGAGACCCAGTACTTC. Translation: CASSFNPTGMCRETQYF.

CDR3 region: CSAPSGNTIYF. The CDR3, as DNA: TGCAGTGCTCCGTCTGGAAACACCATATATTTT. The chain is built from TRBV20-1 and TRBJ1-3; D remains unclear. V was clipped by 5 bases and J by 1 base, with 3 bases between them. Germline values: CDR1 DFQATT, CDR2 SNEGSKA (reference sequence). The CDR3 extends over 11 amino acids.

In its sample, this clone was seen a few times. V and J are TRBV18 and TRBJ2-5, with a tentative D call TRBD1 (6 bases). The germline V and J ends were trimmed by 3 bases and 4 bases, with 15 bases remaining between them. This CDR3 contains 15 residues. Germline V gene data show CDR1 as KGHSH and CDR2 as LQKENI. CDR3 bases: TGTGCCAGCTCACCCTCGGACAGCGGAGGAGAGACCCAGTACTTC. It is translated as CASSPSDSGGETQYF.

This chain connects TRBV28 to TRBJ1-5, with 7 bases lining up with TRBD1. This CDR3 has 14 residues. Trimming removed 6 bases from V and 4 bases from J; junction bases left unmatched: 6. In germline, CDR1 is MDHEN, CDR2 SYDVKM. CDR3 bases: TGTGCCAGCAGACGACAGGGTGAGAATCAGCCCCAGCATTTT. Translation gives CASRRQGENQPQHF.

This clone was found a few times. V gene TRBV2 combines with J gene TRBJ2-2; D is unclear. Germline V gene sequence: CDR1 SNHLY, CDR2 FYNNEI. Trimming cost V 6 bases and J 3 bases, with 5 bases left between them. This CDR3 is 12 amino acids long. The CDR3 protein is CASRSDTGELFF. CDR3 sequence (DNA): TGTGCCAGCAGGTCGGACACCGGGGAGCTGTTTTTT. The complete variable domain, with remaining parts taken from reference TRBV2 and TRBJ2-2, reads EPEVTQTPSHQVTQMGQEVILRCVPISNHLYFYWYRQILGQKVEFLVSFYNNEISEKSEIFDDQFSVERPDGSNFTLKIRSTKLEDSAMYFCASRSDTGELFFGEGSRLTVL.

The chain is built from TRBV5-1 and TRBJ1-1, with 8 bases aligning to TRBD1. Germline-derived CDR1 and CDR2 are SGHRS and YFSETQ. CDR3 length: 14 residues. J gave up 7 bases and V 4 bases, and 9 bases lay outside the gene matches. The CDR3 here is CASSTQGAIVEAFF. The CDR3 bases are TGCGCCAGCAGCACTCAGGGGGCGATCGTTGAAGCTTTCTTT. The variable domain in full, completed from reference TRBV5-1 and TRBJ1-1, reads KAGVTQTPRYLIKTRGQQVTLSCSPISGHRSVSWYQQTPGQGLQFLFEYFSETQRNKGNFPGRFSGRQFSNSRSEMNVSTLELGDSALYLCASSTQGAIVEAFFGQGTRLTVV.